The 3 T cell receptor beta chains listed next were all sequenced from one sample in a study of vaccination effects on CD4 cells after COVID-19. Sequencing was preceded by expansion of antigen-specific CD4+ T cells with viral peptide pools in the ViraFEST assay. Cells that had been cultured for roughly eleven days were the source of isolated CD4+ T cells. Two-dose vaccination with either BNT162b2 or mRNA-1273 was given to the participants. Their antigen targets remain unknown. Generated by immunoSEQ multiplex PCR, the TCRdb table keeps only in-frame clones and is missing some. The top ten hold approximately 6% of the sample, which has fewer than 35,000 clones, 75% to 90% seen once. The specimen was CD4+ T cells from PBMCs cultured with SARS-CoV-2 spike peptides, collected after COVID-19 vaccination. Receptor source: a human donor who received a COVID-19 vaccine. Some clones in this sample may be carry-over from other donors' samples.

V is TRBV5-1 and J is TRBJ2-7, with TRBD1 matching over 8 bases. In germline, CDR1 is SGHRS, CDR2 YFSETQ. This CDR3 has 13 residues. The ends lost 4 bases at V and 3 bases at J; junction bases unmatched: 3. The CDR3 is CASSLTGGYEQYV. The CDR3 DNA reads TGCGCCAGCAGCCTAACAGGGGGCTACGAGCAGTACGTC.

This chain connects TRBV3-1 (or the pseudogene TRBV3-2) to TRBJ2-7; D unclear. CDR1 is LGHDT, CDR2 YNNKEL, per germline (reference sequence). V was trimmed by 0 bases and J by 2 bases, leaving 17 bases between them. The CDR3 loop spans 17 amino acids. The DNA for the CDR3 is TGTGCCAGCAGCCAAGACGTGGGCAGCCACCGGGCCTACGAGCAGTACGTC. Its translation: CASSQDVGSHRAYEQYV.

By sample share, this clone is medium-sized. V gene TRBV5-5 combines with J gene TRBJ2-4; TRBD2 might be the D (7 bases). Germline CDR1 reads SGHKS; CDR2 reads YYEKEE (reference sequence). Between the trimmed V and J ends, which lost 4 bases and 7 bases, there was a span of 21 bases. This CDR3 has 16 residues. The CDR3 is CASSQLGGANGNIQYF. Written as DNA, the CDR3 is TGTGCCAGCAGCCAACTAGGGGGGGCAAATGGGAACATTCAGTACTTC.